Below are 3 T cell receptor beta chains sequenced from a single sample in a study of blood T cell repertoires in COVID-19. Assay: immunoSEQ multiplex PCR; the TCRdb copy retains only in-frame clones and omits some. The table shows 200,000 to 250,000 clones, with about 82% occurring only once. The sequencing sample was made of peripheral blood. These TCRs come from a man older than 75 with acute or convalescent COVID-19.

The chain recombines TRBV24-1 with TRBJ1-5; 8 nucleotides agree with TRBD1. CDR1 is KGHDR and CDR2 is SFDVKD in the germline V gene. The CDR3 spans 15 residues. V shed 4 bases, J shed 3 bases, and the junction held 4 bases outside the gene matches. The CDR3 here is CATSEGQGPNQPQHF. The CDR3 nucleotides read TGTGCCACCAGTGAAGGACAGGGACCCAATCAGCCCCAGCATTTT.

This chain uses TRBV10-3 with TRBJ2-1, with D tentatively TRBD1 (6 bases). Germline-derived CDR1 and CDR2 are ENHRY and SYGVKD. With 3 bases removed from V and 8 bases from J, the gap between germline ends came to 20 bases. The CDR3 is 16 residues long. CDR3 bases: TGTGCCATCAGTGATGCCGGCAGGGGTGCAAGCGATGAGCAGTTCTTC. Amino acid sequence: CAISDAGRGASDEQFF.

V gene TRBV10-3 combines with J gene TRBJ1-3, with 9 bases that match TRBD1. The CDR3 is made up of 15 amino acids. Germline values: CDR1 ENHRY, CDR2 SYGVKD. With V trimmed by 5 bases and J by 3 bases, 5 bases remained unmatched. CDR3 in DNA: TGTGCCATCAGTAAAACAGGGGGCAATGGAAACACCATATATTTT. It codes for CAISKTGGNGNTIYF.